This record looks at one T cell receptor (beta chain) sequence and its context. Its target is unknown. Looked up from germline, CDR1 is SGHAT and CDR2 is FQDESV (reference sequence). The CDR3 spans 15 residues. V lost 6 bases and J lost 9, with 21 bases in between. The entry originates in a study of blood T cells in healthy people across ages. Study conclusions and caveats: Per million T cells, TCR beta diversity dropped roughly linearly as age increased.

Together with a sample-barcoded 5' primer, a J-beta primer mix was included in a second PCR lasting roughly 6 to 12 cycles. Every cDNA molecule carried a tag from a template-switch adaptor bearing 12 random nucleotides. MiXCR, applied by TCRdb to the 5' RACE reads, yields one record per CDR3 protein. The data hold more than 1 million distinct CDR3 sequences, with 35% to 50% observed a single time. The source of this sequence is a woman aged 60 to 75 in good health. Sequenced sample: blood. J is TRBJ2-1 and V is TRBV11-1, with D possibly TRBD1 on 6 matching bases. The CDR3 bases are TGTGCCAGCAGGGACAGCGCGGTCGGGTCTTTTGAGCAGTTCTTC. Its protein product is CASRDSAVGSFEQFF.